This T cell receptor beta chain is from a study of T cell responses to AZD1222 COVID-19 vaccine. Sequenced by immunoSEQ multiplex PCR; TCRdb stores in-frame clones only, minus some. The sample has nearly 55,000 clones, roughly nine tenths seen once. V lost 1 base and J 15 bases, leaving 17 bases between the germline ends. Germline V gives CDR1 SGHNT, CDR2 YYREEE (reference sequence). The CDR3 is made up of 13 amino acids. The sample in question was peripheral blood, obtained 28 days after the second AZD1222 dose. The chain links TRBV5-4 to TRBJ1-5, with unresolved D. The receptor was derived from an adult who received the AZD1222 COVID-19 vaccine. The CDR3 sequence is CASSLLGSGRWHF. In nucleotides, the CDR3 is TGTGCCAGCAGCTTGTTGGGCAGCGGTCGGTGGCATTTT.